This record covers a single TCR beta chain. Its antigen is unknown. Germline lookup yields CDR1 SGHDN and CDR2 FVKESK. The CDR3 sequence is 8 residues long. The germline V and J ends were trimmed by 0 bases and 13 bases, with 0 bases remaining between them. This record comes from a study of Graves' ophthalmopathy and Graves' hyperthyroidism. Study-level findings and limits: In separating ophthalmopathy from stable hyperthyroidism, a 13-signature model achieved less than 90% sensitivity and around 80% specificity.

Amplified material comprised TCR beta CDR3 regions derived from RNA transcripts. HTBI-primed RT-PCR formed the first round, and a multiplex PCR formed the second. TCRdb independently ran MiXCR on the multiplex PCR reads; one entry per CDR3 protein. Among about 740,000 distinct CDR3 sequences listed, about 44% were seen once. Where ophthalmopathy was present, donors had moderate-to-severe activity, CAS ≥3, NOSPECS ≥4 and duration under 3 months. None of the included patients had other autoimmune diseases, uncontrolled infections, pregnancy or lactation, as these led to exclusion. PBMCs originated in 8.5 to 10 ml of fresh peripheral blood.

This TCR came from an adult man with Graves' ophthalmopathy. The V and J genes are TRBV14 and TRBJ1-1; D ambiguous. The specimen sequenced was peripheral blood. CDR3 sequence: CASSQDFF. The CDR3 coding sequence is TGTGCCAGCAGCCAAGATTTCTTT. Full variable domain (outside the CDR3, taken from reference TRBV14 and TRBJ1-1): EAGVTQFPSHSVIEKGQTVTLRCDPISGHDNLYWYRRVMGKEIKFLLHFVKESKQDESGMPNNRFLAERTGGTYSTLKVQPAELEDSGVYFCASSQDFFGQGTRLTVV.